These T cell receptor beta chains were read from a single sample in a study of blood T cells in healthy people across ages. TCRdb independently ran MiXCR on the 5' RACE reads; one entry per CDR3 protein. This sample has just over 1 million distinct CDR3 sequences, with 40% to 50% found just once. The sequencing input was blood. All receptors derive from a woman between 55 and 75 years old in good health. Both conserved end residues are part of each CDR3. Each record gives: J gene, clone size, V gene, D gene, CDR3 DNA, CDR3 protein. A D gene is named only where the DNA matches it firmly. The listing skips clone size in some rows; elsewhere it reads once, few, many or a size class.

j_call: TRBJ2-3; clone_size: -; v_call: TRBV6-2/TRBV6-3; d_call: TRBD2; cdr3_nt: TGTGCCAGCAGTTACGGGACTAGCGGGAGGAAAACAGATACGCAGTATTTT; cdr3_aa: CASSYGTSGRKTDTQYF
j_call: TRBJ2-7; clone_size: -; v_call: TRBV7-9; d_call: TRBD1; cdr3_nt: TGTGCCAGCAGCCCCAGGACAGGGAAATTTAGCGAGCAGTACTTC; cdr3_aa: CASSPRTGKFSEQYF
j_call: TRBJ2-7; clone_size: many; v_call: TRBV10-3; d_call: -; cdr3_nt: TGTGCCATCAGTGAGCCGTGGCGTACCTACGAGCAGTACTTC; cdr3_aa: CAISEPWRTYEQYF
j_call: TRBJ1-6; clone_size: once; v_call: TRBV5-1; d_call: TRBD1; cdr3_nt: TGCGCCAGCAGCGCCGACAGGGTGGGCAATTCACCCCTCCACTTT; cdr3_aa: CASSADRVGNSPLHF
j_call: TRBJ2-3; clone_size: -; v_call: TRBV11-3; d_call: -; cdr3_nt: TGTGCCAGCAGCTGGGGGCCTAACGGGGATACGCAGTATTTT; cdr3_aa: CASSWGPNGDTQYF
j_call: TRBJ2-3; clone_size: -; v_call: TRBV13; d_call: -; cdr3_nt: TGTGCCAGCAGCACGCGTGTGCAGGAGTTTTCTAGCACAGATACGCAGTATTTT; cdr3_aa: CASSTRVQEFSSTDTQYF
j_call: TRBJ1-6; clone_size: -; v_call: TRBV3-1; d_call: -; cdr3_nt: TGTGCCAGCAGCCCTTCGACAGTTCTTGATAATTCACCCCTCCACTTT; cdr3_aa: CASSPSTVLDNSPLHF
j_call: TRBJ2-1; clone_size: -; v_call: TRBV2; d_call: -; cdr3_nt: TGTGCCAGCAGTGAAGCGCTTCTCGACAATGAGCAGTTCTTC; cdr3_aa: CASSEALLDNEQFF
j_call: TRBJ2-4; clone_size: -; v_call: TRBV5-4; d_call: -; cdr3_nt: TGTGCCAGCAGCAACCACGAGAATCAGTACTTC; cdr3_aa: CASSNHENQYF
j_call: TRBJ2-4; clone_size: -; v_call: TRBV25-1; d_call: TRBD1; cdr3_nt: TGTGCCAGCAGTGAATCCAAGGGGGCCAGGGGTGCCAAAAACATTCAGTACTTC; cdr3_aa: CASSESKGARGAKNIQYF
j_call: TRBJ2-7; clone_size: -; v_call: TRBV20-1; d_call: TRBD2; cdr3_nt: TGCAGTGCTCACCCTAGCGGGAGTAAGTACGAGCAGTACTTC; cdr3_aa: CSAHPSGSKYEQYF
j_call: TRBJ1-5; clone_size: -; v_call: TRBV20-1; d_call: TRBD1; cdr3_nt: TGCAGTGCTAGACCACAGACAGGGGCAGATGGGCAGCCCCAGCATTTT; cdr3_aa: CSARPQTGADGQPQHF
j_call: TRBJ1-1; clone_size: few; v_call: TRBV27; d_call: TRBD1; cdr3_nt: TGTGCCAGCAGTTTATTACAGGGGTCTGAAGCTTTCTTT; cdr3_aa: CASSLLQGSEAFF
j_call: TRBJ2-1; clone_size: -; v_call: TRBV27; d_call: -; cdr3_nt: TGTGCCAGCAGTGCGAATGGGCGGAATGAGCAGTTCTTC; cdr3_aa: CASSANGRNEQFF
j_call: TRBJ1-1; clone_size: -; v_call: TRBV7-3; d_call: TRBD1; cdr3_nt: TGTGCCAGCAGCGCCGAATTTGTCGACAGGGAAAGTGAGTTGGGCACTGAAGCTTTCTTT; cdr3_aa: CASSAEFVDRESELGTEAFF
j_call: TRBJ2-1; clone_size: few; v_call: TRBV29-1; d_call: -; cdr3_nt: TGCAGCTGGGGAGGCCGGGTTTACAATGAGCAGTTCTTC; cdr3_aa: CSWGGRVYNEQFF
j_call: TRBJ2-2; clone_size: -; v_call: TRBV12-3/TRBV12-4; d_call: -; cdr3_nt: TGTGCCAGCAGTTCCCAACAGAGGTTCGGGGAGCTGTTTTTT; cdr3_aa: CASSSQQRFGELFF
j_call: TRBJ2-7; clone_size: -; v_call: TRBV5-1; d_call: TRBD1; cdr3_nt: TGCGCCAGCAGCTTGCTGGGACAGGCCAGAGACGAGCAGTACTTC; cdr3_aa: CASSLLGQARDEQYF
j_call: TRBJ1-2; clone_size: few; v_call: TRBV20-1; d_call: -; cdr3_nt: TGCAGTGCTAGGATCTCGAAGAATGGAGGCTACACCTTC; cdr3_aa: CSARISKNGGYTF
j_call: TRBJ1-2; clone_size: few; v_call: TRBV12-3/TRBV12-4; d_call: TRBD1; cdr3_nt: TGTGCCAGCAGTCCGAAGGGACAGGGTGTGGGCTATGGCTACACCTTC; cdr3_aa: CASSPKGQGVGYGYTF
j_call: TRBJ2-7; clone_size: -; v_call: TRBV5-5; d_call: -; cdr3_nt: TGTGCCAGCAGCTTGCCCGGGACCGAGCAGTACTTC; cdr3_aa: CASSLPGTEQYF
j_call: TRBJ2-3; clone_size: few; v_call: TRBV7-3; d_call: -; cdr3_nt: TGTGCCAGCAGCTCCAAGGGGGGCACAGATACGCAGTATTTT; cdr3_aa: CASSSKGGTDTQYF
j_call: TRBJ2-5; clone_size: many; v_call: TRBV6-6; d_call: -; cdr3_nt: TGTGCCAGCAATTCAGGAATCCAAGAGACCCAGTACTTC; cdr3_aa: CASNSGIQETQYF
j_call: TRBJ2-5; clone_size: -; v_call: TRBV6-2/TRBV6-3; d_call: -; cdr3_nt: TGTGCCAGCAGAACCAGATCGAGAGAAGAGACCCAGTACTTC; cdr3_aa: CASRTRSREETQYF
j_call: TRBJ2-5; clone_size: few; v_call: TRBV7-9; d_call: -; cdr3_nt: TGTGCCAGCAGCTTAAAAGCTACCCAAGAGACCCAGTACTTC; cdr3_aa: CASSLKATQETQYF
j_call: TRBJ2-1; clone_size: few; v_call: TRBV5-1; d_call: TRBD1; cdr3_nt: TGCGCCAGCAGCTTCGGGACAGATTACAATGAGCAGTTCTTC; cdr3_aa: CASSFGTDYNEQFF
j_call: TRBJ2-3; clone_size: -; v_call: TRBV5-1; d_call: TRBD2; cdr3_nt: TGCGCCAGCAGTAAGGAGCGGGAGCGGGATACGCAGTATTTT; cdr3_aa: CASSKERERDTQYF
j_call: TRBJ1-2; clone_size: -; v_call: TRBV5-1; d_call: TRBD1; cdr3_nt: TGCGCCAGCAGCTGGGGGAGCAGGGGGAACGGCTACACCTTC; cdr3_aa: CASSWGSRGNGYTF
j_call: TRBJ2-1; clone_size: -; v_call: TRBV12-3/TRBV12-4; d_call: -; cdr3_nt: TGTGCCAGCAGAGGTTCGGGTGAGCAGTTCTTC; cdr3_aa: CASRGSGEQFF
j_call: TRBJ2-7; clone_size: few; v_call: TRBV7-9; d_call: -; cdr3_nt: TGTGCCAGCAGTAGGGACGGGTCCTTTGCCGAGCAGTACTTC; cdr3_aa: CASSRDGSFAEQYF
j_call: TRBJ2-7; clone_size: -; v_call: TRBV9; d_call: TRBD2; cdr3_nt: TGTGCCAGCAGCCCCCAGGGGACTAGCGGGAACAATGAGCAGTACTTC; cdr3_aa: CASSPQGTSGNNEQYF
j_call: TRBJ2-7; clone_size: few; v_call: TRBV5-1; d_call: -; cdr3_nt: TGCGCCAGCAGCTTGGCAGGGGACGGATCCTACGAGCAGTACTTC; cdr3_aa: CASSLAGDGSYEQYF
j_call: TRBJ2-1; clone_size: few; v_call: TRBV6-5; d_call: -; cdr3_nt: TGTGCCAGCAGAAGACAGGTAGCCTACAATGAGCAGTTCTTC; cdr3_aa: CASRRQVAYNEQFF
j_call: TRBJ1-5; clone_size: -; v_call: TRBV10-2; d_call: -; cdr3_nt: TGCGCCAGCAGTGAACAGGGATACCAGCCCCAGCATTTT; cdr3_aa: CASSEQGYQPQHF
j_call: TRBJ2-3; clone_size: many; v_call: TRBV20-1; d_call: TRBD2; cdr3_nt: TGCAGTGCTAGAGATCGACCCGCGGGAGTTCGCACAGATACGCAGTATTTT; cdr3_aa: CSARDRPAGVRTDTQYF
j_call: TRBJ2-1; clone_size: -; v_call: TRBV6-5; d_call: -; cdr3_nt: TGTGCCAGCAGCTATCTCGCTGGGCTCGACGCGAATGAGCAGTTCTTC; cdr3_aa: CASSYLAGLDANEQFF
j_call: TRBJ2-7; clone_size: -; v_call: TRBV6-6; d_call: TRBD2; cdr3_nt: TGTGCCAGCTCGACAGTGGCGACTAGCGCCTACGAGCAGTACTTC; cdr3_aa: CASSTVATSAYEQYF
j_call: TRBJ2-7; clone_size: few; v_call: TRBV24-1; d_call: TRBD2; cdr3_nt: TGTGCCACCAGTGAAGGGACTAGTCCTGTTTACGAGCAGTACTTC; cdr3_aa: CATSEGTSPVYEQYF
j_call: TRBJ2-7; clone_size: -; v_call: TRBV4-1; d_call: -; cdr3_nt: TGCGCCAGCAGCCAGGCCCTTAGGGTATCCTACGAGCAGTACTTC; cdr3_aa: CASSQALRVSYEQYF